A selection of T cell receptor beta chains follows, all from one sample in a study of beta chain features in type 1 diabetes. The method was immunoSEQ multiplex PCR; TCRdb's version includes in-frame clones alone and lacks a portion of them. The table has tens of thousands of clones, around three fifths seen once. Sequencing used Tregs from blood. The receptors shown here come from a woman aged 25-40 years with type 1 diabetes. The CDR3 runs from the conserved cysteine through the conserved F or W. The D gene is left open where the match is weak. Not all rows give a size; the values are once, few, many and, for expanded clones, a class.

NA	NA	TRBV7-9	TRBJ1-2	TGTGCCAGCAGCTTAGCGGCCAGCCCGACTCATGGCTACACCTTC	CASSLAASPTHGYTF
NA	TRBD1	TRBV5-1	TRBJ2-1	TGCGCCAGCAGCTTGGAAGTTGGGACAGTCAATGAGCAGTTCTTC	CASSLEVGTVNEQFF
NA	TRBD2	TRBV7-2	TRBJ2-4	TGTGCCAGCGCCACTTTCGGAAGGGAGGGGAACATTCAGTACTTC	CASATFGREGNIQYF
NA	NA	TRBV28	TRBJ2-7	TGTGCCAGCAGTTTTAGTACGGGAGTCTACGAGCAGTACTTC	CASSFSTGVYEQYF
NA	NA	TRBV19	TRBJ1-6	TGTGCCAGTAAAGACAGAACCAGAAATTCACCCCTCCACTTT	CASKDRTRNSPLHF
NA	NA	TRBV18	TRBJ2-1	TGTGCCAGCTCGCCGCGACAGGTCGGTGAGCAGTTCTTC	CASSPRQVGEQFF
NA	NA	TRBV20-1	TRBJ2-3	TGCAGTGCTAGAGATCTTCATACGCAGTATTTT	CSARDLHTQYF
NA	NA	TRBV30	TRBJ1-2	TGTGCCTGGTCCCCGGGGGGGAACTATGGCTACACCTTC	CAWSPGGNYGYTF
once	NA	TRBV6-5	TRBJ2-2	TGTGCCAGCAGCCTTATCACCGGGGAGCTGTTTTTT	CASSLITGELFF
few	NA	TRBV7-9	TRBJ2-2	TGTGCCAGCAGCGCTACAGGGTCCGGGGAGCTGTTTTTT	CASSATGSGELFF
NA	NA	TRBV5-1	TRBJ1-2	TGCGCCAGCAGCTTGGTGGACAAAAAAAACTATGGCTACACCTTC	CASSLVDKKNYGYTF
NA	TRBD1	TRBV29-1	TRBJ1-1	TGCAGCGTTCGAGGGGGTCGAGGGGGCATTGGCACTGAAGCTTTCTTT	CSVRGGRGGIGTEAFF
NA	NA	TRBV19	TRBJ1-4	TGTGCCAGTAGTTCCCTCAGGGGCGGAGATGAAAAACTGTTTTTT	CASSSLRGGDEKLFF
NA	NA	TRBV30	TRBJ1-2	TGTGCCTGGAGTCGGGGGGAGGGCTACACCTTC	CAWSRGEGYTF
NA	NA	TRBV2	TRBJ1-1	TGTGCCAGCTACGCAATTGGGGCGAACACTGAAGCTTTCTTT	CASYAIGANTEAFF
NA	NA	TRBV10-2	TRBJ2-1	TGCGCCAGCAGTGCCGGGGATGAGCAGTTCTTC	CASSAGDEQFF
NA	NA	TRBV6-5	TRBJ2-7	TGTGCCAGCAGTGACTGGGCGGGTTCCTACGAGCAGTACTTC	CASSDWAGSYEQYF
few	NA	TRBV5-1	TRBJ2-1	TGCGCCAGCAAGGGGGTATCCGACAATGAGCAGTTCTTC	CASKGVSDNEQFF
NA	NA	TRBV7-9	TRBJ1-1	TGTGCCAGCAGCTTAATGGGAGACACTGAAGCTTTCTTT	CASSLMGDTEAFF
NA	NA	TRBV20-1	TRBJ2-5	TGCAGTGCCCTAGAATCCGAGACCCAGTACTTC	CSALESETQYF
NA	TRBD1	TRBV29-1	TRBJ1-6	TGCAGCGTGAGGACAGGGGATCGAGATTCACCCCTCCACTTT	CSVRTGDRDSPLHF
few	TRBD1	TRBV27	TRBJ1-1	TGTGCCAGCAGTTTTTCAGGACAGGGAGACACTGAAGCTTTCTTT	CASSFSGQGDTEAFF
few	TRBD1	TRBV6-1	TRBJ1-2	TGTGCCAGCGAACCGGGACAGTTACAGGGCTACACCTTC	CASEPGQLQGYTF
NA	NA	TRBV7-9	TRBJ2-7	TGTGCCAGCAGTTCCGGGACGGGGGTATACGAGCAGTACTTC	CASSSGTGVYEQYF
NA	TRBD1	TRBV5-1	TRBJ1-1	TGCGCCAGCTCGGGACAGACGAACACTGAAGCTTTCTTT	CASSGQTNTEAFF
few	TRBD2	TRBV7-2	TRBJ2-3	TGTGCCAGCAGCTTAGTGTGGCGGGAGGGTTTAAAGTATTTT	CASSLVWREGLKYF
few	TRBD2	TRBV7-8	TRBJ2-3	TGTGCCAGCAGCTTAGCGGGGGGGGGATTCACAGATACGCAGTATTTT	CASSLAGGGFTDTQYF
NA	TRBD1	TRBV10-3	TRBJ2-5	TGTGCCATCAGTGACGAGGGGGCCGCGGTAGAGACCCAGTACTTC	CAISDEGAAVETQYF
NA	TRBD2	TRBV5-1	TRBJ2-1	TGCGCCAGCAGCCAGCTCGGCGGGAGCTCCTACAATGAGCAGTTCTTC	CASSQLGGSSYNEQFF
NA	TRBD2	TRBV19	TRBJ2-7	TGTGCCAGTAGTTATGGCGGGAGGTCTCACGAGCAGTACTTC	CASSYGGRSHEQYF
NA	TRBD2	TRBV4-2	TRBJ2-1	TGTGCCAGCAGCCAAGCGGGGGGGATTGACAATGAGCAGTTCTTC	CASSQAGGIDNEQFF
NA	NA	TRBV6-5	TRBJ1-1	TGTGCCAGCAGTGTGCAGGACTCGAACACTGAAGCTTTCTTT	CASSVQDSNTEAFF
once	TRBD2	TRBV18	TRBJ2-5	TGTGCCAGCTCACCCTATTCGGGAGGACAAGAGACCCAGTACTTC	CASSPYSGGQETQYF
NA	TRBD2	TRBV6-1	TRBJ2-7	TGTGCCAGCAGCCCACGGGGGGGGGCTTCATACGAGCAGTACTTC	CASSPRGGASYEQYF
NA	NA	TRBV29-1	TRBJ2-2	TGCAGCGCCCGACAGACGAACACCGGGGAGCTGTTTTTT	CSARQTNTGELFF
NA	NA	TRBV14	TRBJ2-1	TGTGCCAGCAGCCAAGAGAGCCTGTACAATGAGCAGTTCTTC	CASSQESLYNEQFF
NA	NA	TRBV6-6	TRBJ2-2	TGTGCCAGCAGCCTTAGAAACACCGGGGAGCTGTTTTTT	CASSLRNTGELFF
few	NA	TRBV5-1	TRBJ2-2	TGCGCCAGCAGCTTGATAAGAGGCACCGGGGAGCTGTTTTTT	CASSLIRGTGELFF
NA	NA	TRBV9	TRBJ2-5	TGTGCCAGCAGCCGGGACTCCAAAGAGACCCAGTACTTC	CASSRDSKETQYF
NA	TRBD2	TRBV5-1	TRBJ2-1	TGCGCCAGCAGCTCGCCGGGACTAGCGGGAGAAAGTGAGCAGTTCTTC	CASSSPGLAGESEQFF